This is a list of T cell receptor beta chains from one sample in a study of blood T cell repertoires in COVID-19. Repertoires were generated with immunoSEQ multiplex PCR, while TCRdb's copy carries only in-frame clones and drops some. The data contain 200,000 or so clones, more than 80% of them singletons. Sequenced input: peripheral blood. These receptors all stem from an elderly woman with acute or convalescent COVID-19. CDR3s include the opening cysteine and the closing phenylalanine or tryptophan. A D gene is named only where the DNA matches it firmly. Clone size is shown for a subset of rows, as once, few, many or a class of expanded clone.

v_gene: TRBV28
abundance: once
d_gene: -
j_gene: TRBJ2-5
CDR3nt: TGTGCCAGCAGCCTTTTAGTGGGGCCACAAGAGACCCAGTACTTC
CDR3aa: CASSLLVGPQETQYF

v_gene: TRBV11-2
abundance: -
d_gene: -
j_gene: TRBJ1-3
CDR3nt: TGTGCCAGCAGCTCTGAGTCCAGGCCACATTTT
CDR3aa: CASSSESRPHF

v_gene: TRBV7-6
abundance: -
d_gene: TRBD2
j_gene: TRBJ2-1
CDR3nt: TGTGCCAGCAGCTTCAGCCTCGGCGGGGGTAGTGAGCAGTTCTTC
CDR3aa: CASSFSLGGGSEQFF

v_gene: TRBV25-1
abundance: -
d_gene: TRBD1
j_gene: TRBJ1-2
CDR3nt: TGTGCCAGCAGTGAATGGGGACAGGTCTATGGCTACACCTTC
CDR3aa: CASSEWGQVYGYTF

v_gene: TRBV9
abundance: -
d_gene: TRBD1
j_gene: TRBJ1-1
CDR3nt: TGTGCCAGCAGCGTAGATCCGGACAGGGGTGTCGGCGGAGCTTTCTTT
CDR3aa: CASSVDPDRGVGGAFF

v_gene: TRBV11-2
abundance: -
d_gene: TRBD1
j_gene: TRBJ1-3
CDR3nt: TGTGCCAGCAGCTTTCCTGACAGGGCCCCTTCTGGAAACACCATATATTTT
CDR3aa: CASSFPDRAPSGNTIYF

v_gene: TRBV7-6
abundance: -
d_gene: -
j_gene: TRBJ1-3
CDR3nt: TGTGCCAGCAGCTTAGCCGCCGGGGATCCAGGTGGAAACACCATATATTTT
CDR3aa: CASSLAAGDPGGNTIYF

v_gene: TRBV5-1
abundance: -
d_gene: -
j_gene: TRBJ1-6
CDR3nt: TGCGCCAGCAGCTTTGCCCGGGAAGGTGGTTCACCCCTCCACTTT
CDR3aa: CASSFAREGGSPLHF

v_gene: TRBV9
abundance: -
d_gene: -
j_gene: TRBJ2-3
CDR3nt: TGTGCCAGCGGGCCTAGCACAGATACGCAGTATTTT
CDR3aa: CASGPSTDTQYF

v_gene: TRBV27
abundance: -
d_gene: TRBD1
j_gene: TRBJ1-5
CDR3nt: TGTGCCAGCAGTTTATCCAGGACAGGATATAGCAATCAGCCCCAGCATTTT
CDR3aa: CASSLSRTGYSNQPQHF

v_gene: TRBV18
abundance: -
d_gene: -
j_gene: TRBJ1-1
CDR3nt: TGTGCCAGCTCACCCCGTAATAACATGAACACTGAAGCTTTCTTT
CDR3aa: CASSPRNNMNTEAFF

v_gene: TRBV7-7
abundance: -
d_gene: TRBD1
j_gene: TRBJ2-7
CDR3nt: TGTGCTAGCAGCTTGGGGGACAGCTCCTACGAGCAGTACTTC
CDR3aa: CASSLGDSSYEQYF

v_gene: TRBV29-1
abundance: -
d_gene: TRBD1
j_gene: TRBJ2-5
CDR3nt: TGCAGCGTTGAAGGACAGGGCCCAGAGACCCAGTACTTC
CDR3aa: CSVEGQGPETQYF

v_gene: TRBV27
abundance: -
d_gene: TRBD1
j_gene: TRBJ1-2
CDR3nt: TGTGCCAGCAGTTTAGGTTTCAGGACAGGTGGCTACACCTTC
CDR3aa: CASSLGFRTGGYTF

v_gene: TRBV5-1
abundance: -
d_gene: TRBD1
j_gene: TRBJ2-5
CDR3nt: TGCGCCAGCAGCTTGGTGACAGGGATCCAAGAGACCCAGTACTTC
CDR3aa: CASSLVTGIQETQYF

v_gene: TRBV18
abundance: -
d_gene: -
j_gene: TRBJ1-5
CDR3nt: TGTGCCAGCTCACGTGAGGAGGGACCCCATCAGCCCCAGCATTTT
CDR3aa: CASSREEGPHQPQHF

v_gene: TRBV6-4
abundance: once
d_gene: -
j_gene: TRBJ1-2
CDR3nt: TGTGGCAAACCTTCCAAATTCCCACTCTTAGGAGAGGCTAACTATGGCTACACCTTC
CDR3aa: CGKPSKFPLLGEANYGYTF

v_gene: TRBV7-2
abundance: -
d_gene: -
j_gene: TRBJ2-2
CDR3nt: TGTGCCAGCAGCTTATATCGGAACACCGGGGAGCTGTTTTTT
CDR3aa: CASSLYRNTGELFF